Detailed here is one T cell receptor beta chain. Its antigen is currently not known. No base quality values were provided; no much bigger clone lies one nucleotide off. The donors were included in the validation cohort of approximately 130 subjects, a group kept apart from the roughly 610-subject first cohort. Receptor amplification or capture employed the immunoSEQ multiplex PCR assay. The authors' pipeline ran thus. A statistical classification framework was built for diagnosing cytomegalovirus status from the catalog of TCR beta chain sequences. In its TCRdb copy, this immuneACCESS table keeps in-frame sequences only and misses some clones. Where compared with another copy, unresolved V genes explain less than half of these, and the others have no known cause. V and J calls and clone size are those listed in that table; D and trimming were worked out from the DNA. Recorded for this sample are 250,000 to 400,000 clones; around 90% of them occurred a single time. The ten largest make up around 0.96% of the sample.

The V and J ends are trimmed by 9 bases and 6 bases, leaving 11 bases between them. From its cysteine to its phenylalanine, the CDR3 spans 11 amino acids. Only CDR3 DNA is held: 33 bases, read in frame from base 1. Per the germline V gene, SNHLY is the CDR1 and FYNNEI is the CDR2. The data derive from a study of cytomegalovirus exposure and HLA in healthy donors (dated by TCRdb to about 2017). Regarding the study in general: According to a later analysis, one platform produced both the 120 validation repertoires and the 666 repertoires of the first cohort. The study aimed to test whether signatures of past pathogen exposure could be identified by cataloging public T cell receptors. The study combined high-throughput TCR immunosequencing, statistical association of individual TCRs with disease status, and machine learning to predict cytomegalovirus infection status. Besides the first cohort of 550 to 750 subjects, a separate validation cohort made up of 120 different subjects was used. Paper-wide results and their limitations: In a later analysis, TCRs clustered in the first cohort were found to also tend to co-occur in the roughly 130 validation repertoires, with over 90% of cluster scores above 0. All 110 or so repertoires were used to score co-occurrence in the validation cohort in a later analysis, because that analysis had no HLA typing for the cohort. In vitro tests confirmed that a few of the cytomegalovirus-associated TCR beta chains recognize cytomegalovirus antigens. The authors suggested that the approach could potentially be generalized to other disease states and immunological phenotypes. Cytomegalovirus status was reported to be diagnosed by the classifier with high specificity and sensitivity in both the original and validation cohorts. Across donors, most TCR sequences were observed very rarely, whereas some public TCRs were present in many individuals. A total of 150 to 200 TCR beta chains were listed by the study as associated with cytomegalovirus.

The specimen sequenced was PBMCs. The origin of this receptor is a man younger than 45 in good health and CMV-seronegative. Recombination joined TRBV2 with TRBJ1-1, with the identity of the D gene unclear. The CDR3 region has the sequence CARNSKSEAFF. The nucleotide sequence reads TGTGCCAGAAACTCAAAATCTGAAGCTTTCTTT.